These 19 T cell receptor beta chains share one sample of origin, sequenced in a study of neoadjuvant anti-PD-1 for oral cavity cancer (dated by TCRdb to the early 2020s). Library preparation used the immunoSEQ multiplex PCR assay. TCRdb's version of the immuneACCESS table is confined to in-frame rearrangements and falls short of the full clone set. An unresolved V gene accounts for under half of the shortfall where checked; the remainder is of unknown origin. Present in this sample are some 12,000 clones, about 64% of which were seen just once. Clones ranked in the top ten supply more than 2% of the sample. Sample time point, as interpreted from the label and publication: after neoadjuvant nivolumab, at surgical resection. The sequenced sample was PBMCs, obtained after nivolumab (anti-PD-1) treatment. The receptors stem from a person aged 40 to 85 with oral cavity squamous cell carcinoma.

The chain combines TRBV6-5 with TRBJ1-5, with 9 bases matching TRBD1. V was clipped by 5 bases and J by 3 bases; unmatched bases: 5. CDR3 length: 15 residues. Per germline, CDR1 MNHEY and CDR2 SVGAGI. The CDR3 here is CASSAGTGNNQPQHF. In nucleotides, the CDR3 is TGTGCCAGCAGTGCCGGGACAGGGAACAATCAGCCCCAGCATTTT.

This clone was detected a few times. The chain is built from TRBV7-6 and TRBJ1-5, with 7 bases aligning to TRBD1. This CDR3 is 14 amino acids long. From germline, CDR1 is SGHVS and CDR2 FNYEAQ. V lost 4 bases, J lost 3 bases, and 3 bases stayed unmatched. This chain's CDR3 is CASSWGQTNQPQHF. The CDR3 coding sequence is TGTGCCAGCAGCTGGGGACAGACCAATCAGCCCCAGCATTTT.

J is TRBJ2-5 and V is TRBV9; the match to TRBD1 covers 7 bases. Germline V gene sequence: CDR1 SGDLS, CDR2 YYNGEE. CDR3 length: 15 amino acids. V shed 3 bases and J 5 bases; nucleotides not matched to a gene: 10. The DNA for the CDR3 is TGTGCCAGCAGCGCTCAGGGGGAAAGCTGGGAGACCCAGTACTTC. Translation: CASSAQGESWETQYF.

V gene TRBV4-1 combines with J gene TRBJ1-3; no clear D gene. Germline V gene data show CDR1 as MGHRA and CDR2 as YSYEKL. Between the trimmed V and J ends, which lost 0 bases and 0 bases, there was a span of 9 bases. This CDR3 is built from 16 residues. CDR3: CASSQDLGFSGNTIYF. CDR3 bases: TGCGCCAGCAGCCAAGATTTGGGGTTCTCTGGAAACACCATATATTTT.

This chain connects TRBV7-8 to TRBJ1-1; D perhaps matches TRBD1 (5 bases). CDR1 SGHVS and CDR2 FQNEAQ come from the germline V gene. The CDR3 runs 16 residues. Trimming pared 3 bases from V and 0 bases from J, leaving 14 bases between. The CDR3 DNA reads TGTGCCAGCAGCTTTACCAAGGACACTTTGAACACTGAAGCTTTCTTT. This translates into CASSFTKDTLNTEAFF.

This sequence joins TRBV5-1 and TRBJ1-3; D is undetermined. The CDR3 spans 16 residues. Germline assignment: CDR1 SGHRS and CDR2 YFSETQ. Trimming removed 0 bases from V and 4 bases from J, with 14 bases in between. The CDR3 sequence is CASSLAGPIRGNTIYF. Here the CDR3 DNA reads TGCGCCAGCAGCTTGGCCGGACCTATACGGGGAAACACCATATATTTT.

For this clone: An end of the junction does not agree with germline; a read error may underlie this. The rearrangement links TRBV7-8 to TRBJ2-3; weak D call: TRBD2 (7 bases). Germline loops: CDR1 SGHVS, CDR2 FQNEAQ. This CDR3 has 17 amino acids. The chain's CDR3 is CASSLARLGGQADTQYF. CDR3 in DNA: TGTGCCAGCAGCCTAGCCAGGCTGGGGGGGCAAGCGGATACGCAGTATTTT.

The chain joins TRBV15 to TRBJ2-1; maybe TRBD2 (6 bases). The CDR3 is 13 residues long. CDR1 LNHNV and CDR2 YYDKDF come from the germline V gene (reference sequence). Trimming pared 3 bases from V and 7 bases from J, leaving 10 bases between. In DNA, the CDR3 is TGTGCCACCAGCAGGTTCAGCGGGAATGAGCAGTTCTTC. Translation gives CATSRFSGNEQFF.

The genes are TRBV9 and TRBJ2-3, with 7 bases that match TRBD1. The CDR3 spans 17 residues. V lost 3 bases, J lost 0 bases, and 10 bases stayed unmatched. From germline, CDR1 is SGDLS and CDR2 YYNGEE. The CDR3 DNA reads TGTGCCAGCAGCGGCGCCGGGACAGCTTCTAGCACAGATACGCAGTATTTT. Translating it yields CASSGAGTASSTDTQYF.

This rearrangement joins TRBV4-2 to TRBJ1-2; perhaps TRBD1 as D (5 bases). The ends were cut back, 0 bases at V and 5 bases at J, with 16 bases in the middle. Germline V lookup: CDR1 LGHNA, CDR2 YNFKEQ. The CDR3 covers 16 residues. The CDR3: CASSQDEAGKKYGYTF. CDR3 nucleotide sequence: TGTGCCAGCAGCCAAGATGAAGCAGGGAAGAAGTATGGCTACACCTTC.

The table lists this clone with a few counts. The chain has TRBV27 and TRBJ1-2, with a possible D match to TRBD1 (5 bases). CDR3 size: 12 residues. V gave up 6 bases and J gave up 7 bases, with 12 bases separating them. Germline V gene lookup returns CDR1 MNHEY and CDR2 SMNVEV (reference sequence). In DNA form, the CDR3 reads TGTGCCAGCAGGACCGGGACGCTTGGCTACACCTTC. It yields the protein CASRTGTLGYTF.

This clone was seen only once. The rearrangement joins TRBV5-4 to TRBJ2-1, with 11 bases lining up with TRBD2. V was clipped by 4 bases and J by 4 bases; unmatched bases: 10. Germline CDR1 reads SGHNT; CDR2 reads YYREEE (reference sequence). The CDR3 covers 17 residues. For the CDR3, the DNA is TGTGCCAGCAGCCATGGAAAACTAGCGGGAGTTTACAATGAGCAGTTCTTC. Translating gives CASSHGKLAGVYNEQFF.

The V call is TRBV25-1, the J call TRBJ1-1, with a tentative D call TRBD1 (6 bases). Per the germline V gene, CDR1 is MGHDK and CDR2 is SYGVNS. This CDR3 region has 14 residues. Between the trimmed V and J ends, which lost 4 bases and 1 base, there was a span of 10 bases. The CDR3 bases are TGTGCCAGCAGTGTCGGGGGCTCGAACACTGAAGCTTTCTTT. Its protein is CASSVGGSNTEAFF. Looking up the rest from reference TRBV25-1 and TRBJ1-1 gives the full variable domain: EADIYQTPRYLVIGTGKKITLECSQTMGHDKMYWYQQDPGMELHLIHYSYGVNSTEKGDLSSESTVSRIRTEHFPLTLESARPSHTSQYLCASSVGGSNTEAFFGQGTRLTVV.

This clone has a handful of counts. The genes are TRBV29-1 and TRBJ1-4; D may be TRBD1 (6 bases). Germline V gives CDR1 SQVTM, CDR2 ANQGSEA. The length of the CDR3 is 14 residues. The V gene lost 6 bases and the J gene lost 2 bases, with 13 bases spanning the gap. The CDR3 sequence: CSVGQGFTNEKLFF. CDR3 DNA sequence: TGCAGCGTCGGTCAGGGGTTCACTAATGAAAAACTGTTTTTT.

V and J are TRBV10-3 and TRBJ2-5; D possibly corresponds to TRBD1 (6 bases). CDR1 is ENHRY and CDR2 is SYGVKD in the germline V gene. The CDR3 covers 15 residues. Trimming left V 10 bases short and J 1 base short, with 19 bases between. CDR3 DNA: TGTGCCACGAACCCGACAGGCCTCGTCCAAGAGACCCAGTACTTC. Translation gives CATNPTGLVQETQYF.

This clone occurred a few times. DNA of the CDR3: TGCGCCAGCAGCCAAGCCTCTTACTACGAGCAGTACTTC. It is translated as CASSQASYYEQYF. The genes are TRBV4-1 and TRBJ2-7; D is uncertain. CDR3 length equals 13 residues. Trimming shortened V by 1 base and J by 3 bases, and 7 bases separated the two germline ends. Looked up from germline, CDR1 is MGHRA and CDR2 is YSYEKL.

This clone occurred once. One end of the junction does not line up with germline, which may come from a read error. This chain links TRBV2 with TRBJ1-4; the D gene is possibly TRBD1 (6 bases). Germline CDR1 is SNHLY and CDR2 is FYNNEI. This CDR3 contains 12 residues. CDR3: CASSDPPGHGEF. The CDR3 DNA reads TGTGCCAGCAGCGACCCACCGGGACACGGAGAATTT.

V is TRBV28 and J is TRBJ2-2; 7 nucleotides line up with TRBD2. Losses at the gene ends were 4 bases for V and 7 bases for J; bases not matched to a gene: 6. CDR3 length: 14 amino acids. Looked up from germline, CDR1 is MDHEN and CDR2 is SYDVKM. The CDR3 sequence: CASSWTSAFGELFF. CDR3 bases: TGTGCCAGCAGTTGGACTAGTGCCTTCGGGGAGCTGTTTTTT.

The CDR3 DNA sequence: TGTGCCAGCAGCTCTGCCAGTTTTTGGGGGGCCAACGTCCTGACTTTC. Its protein product is CASSSASFWGANVLTF. The rearrangement uses TRBV5-4 and TRBJ2-6; D ambiguous. Germline CDR1 is SGHNT and CDR2 is YYREEE (reference sequence). The CDR3 consists of 16 residues. Trimming left V 3 bases short and J 4 bases short, with 14 bases between.